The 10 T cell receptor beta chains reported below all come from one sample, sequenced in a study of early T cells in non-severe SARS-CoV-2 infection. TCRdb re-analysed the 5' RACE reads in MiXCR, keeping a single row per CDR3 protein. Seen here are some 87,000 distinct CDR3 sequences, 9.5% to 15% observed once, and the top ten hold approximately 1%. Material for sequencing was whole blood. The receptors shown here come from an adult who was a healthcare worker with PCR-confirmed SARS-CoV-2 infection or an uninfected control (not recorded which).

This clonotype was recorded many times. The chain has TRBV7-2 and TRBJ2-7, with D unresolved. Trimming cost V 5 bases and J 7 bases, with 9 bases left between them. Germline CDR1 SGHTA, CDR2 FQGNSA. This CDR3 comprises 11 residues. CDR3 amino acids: CASSLSFEQYF. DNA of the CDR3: TGTGCCAGCAGCCTTAGTTTTGAGCAGTACTTC.

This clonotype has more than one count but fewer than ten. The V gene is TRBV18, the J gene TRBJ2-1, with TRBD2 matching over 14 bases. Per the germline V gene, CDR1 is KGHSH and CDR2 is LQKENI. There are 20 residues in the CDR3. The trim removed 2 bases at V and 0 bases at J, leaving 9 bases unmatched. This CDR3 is CASSPKGTSGGPSSYNEQFF. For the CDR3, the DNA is TGTGCCAGCTCACCAAAAGGGACTAGCGGGGGCCCTAGCTCCTACAATGAGCAGTTCTTC.

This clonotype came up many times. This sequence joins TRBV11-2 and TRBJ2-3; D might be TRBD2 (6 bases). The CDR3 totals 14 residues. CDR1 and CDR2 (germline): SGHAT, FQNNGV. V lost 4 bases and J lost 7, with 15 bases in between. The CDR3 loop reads CASSYFTGTYTQYF. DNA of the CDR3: TGTGCCAGCAGCTACTTCACCGGGACTTATACGCAGTATTTT.

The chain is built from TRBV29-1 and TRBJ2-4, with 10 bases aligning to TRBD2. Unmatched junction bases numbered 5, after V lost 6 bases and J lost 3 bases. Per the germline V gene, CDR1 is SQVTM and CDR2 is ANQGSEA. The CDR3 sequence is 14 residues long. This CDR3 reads CSVRTSGDKNIQYF. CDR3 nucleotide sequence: TGCAGCGTGAGGACTAGCGGAGACAAAAACATTCAGTACTTC.

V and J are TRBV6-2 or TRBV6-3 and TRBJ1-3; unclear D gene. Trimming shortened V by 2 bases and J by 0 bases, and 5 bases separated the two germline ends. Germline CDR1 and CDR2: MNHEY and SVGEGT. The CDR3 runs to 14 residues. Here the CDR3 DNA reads TGTGCCAGCAGTTACGAAGTCTCTGGAAACACCATATATTTT. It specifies CASSYEVSGNTIYF.

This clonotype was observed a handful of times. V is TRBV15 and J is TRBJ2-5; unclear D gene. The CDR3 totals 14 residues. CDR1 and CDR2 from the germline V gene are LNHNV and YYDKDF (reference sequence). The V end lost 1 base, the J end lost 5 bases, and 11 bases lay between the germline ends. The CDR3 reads CATSRVPGLETQYF. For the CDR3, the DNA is TGTGCCACCAGCAGAGTTCCGGGTCTGGAGACCCAGTACTTC. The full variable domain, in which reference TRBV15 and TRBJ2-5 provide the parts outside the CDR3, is DAMVIQNPRYQVTQFGKPVTLSCSQTLNHNVMYWYQQKSSQAPKLLFHYYDKDFNNEADTPDNFQSRRPNTSFCFLDIRSPGLGDTAMYLCATSRVPGLETQYFGPGTRLLVL.

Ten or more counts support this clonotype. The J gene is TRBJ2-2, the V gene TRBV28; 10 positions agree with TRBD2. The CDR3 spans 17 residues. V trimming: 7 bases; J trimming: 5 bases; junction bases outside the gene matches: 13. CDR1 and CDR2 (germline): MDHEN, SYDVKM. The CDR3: CASTLAGRSGRTGELFF. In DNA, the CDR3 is TGTGCCAGCACCTTGGCAGGGCGTAGCGGGAGGACCGGGGAGCTGTTTTTT.

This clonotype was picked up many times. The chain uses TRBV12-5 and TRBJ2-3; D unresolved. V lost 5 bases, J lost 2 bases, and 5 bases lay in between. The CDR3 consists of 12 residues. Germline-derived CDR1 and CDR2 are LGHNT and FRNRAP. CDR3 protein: CASGLITDTQYF. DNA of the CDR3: TGTGCTAGTGGTCTTATCACAGATACGCAGTATTTT. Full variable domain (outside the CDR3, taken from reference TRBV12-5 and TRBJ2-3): DARVTQTPRHKVTEMGQEVTMRCQPILGHNTVFWYRQTMMQGLELLAYFRNRAPLDDSGMPKDRFSAEMPDATLATLKIQPSEPRDSAVYFCASGLITDTQYFGPGTRLTVL.

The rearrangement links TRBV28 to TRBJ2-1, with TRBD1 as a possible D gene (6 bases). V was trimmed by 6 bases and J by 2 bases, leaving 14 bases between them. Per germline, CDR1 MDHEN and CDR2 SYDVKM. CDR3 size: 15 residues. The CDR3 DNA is TGTGCCAGCAGCCTACAGGGATACACCTACAATGAGCAGTTCTTC. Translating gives CASSLQGYTYNEQFF.

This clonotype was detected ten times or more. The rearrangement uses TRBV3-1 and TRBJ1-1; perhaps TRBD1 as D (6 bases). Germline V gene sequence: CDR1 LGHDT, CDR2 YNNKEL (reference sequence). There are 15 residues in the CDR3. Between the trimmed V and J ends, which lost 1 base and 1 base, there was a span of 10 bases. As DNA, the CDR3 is TGTGCCAGCAGCCAAGTCGAACAGGGGAACACTGAAGCTTTCTTT. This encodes CASSQVEQGNTEAFF.